This T cell receptor (beta chain) derives from a study of beta chain features in type 1 diabetes. Study findings and constraints: Type 1 diabetes patients had fewer VDJ junction insertions and more deletions.

The V gene's germline CDR1 is LNHDA and CDR2 SQIVND (reference sequence). The CDR3 is 14 residues long. Deletions cut 3 bases from V and 0 bases from J, with 9 bases between. Reverse transcription of all isolated RNA meant that expressed TCRB transcripts were sequenced. Using immunoSEQ multiplex PCR, the repertoire was profiled, and TCRdb retains in-frame clones only, with some absent. Among about 330,000 clones listed, 9.5% to 12% were seen once. To note about this clone: The antigen is not known.

V gene TRBV19 combines with J gene TRBJ2-7; unclear D gene. Sequencing was carried out using naive CD4+ T cells from blood. The clonotype originates from a woman under 40 in good health. The CDR3 DNA reads TGTGCCAGTAGTATTGGGCACAACTCCTACGAGCAGTACTTC. Residues: CASSIGHNSYEQYF.